These 20 T cell receptor beta chains share one sample of origin, sequenced in a study of blood T cell repertoires in COVID-19. Clones were sequenced by immunoSEQ multiplex PCR, and TCRdb holds only the in-frame ones, with some missing. The profile shows 94,000 or so clones, about 86% of them singletons. Sequencing used peripheral blood. These receptor sequences come from a woman between 65 and 79 years old with acute or convalescent COVID-19.

The chain carries TRBV30 and TRBJ2-5; D perhaps matches TRBD1 (5 bases). This CDR3 spans 12 amino acids. The germline CDR1 and CDR2 sequences are GTSNPN and SVGIG (reference sequence). V lost 5 bases and J lost 5, with 12 bases in between. The CDR3 DNA reads TGTGCCTGGGCTCCAGGGTTGGAGACCCAGTACTTC. It is translated as CAWAPGLETQYF.

The gene calls are TRBV28 and TRBJ1-1; TRBD1 matches 7 bases. The V and J ends lost 2 bases and 0 bases, in that order; junction bases with no gene match: 12. In germline, CDR1 is MDHEN, CDR2 SYDVKM. CDR3 length: 18 amino acids. The CDR3 is CASSLTLTRDRLNTEAFF. In DNA form, the CDR3 reads TGTGCCAGCAGTTTAACCCTAACTCGGGACAGATTGAACACTGAAGCTTTCTTT. The full variable domain, completed using reference TRBV28 and TRBJ1-1, is DVKVTQSSRYLVKRTGEKVFLECVQDMDHENMFWYRQDPGLGLRLIYFSYDVKMKEKGDIPEGYSVSREKKERFSLILESASTNQTSMYLCASSLTLTRDRLNTEAFFGQGTRLTVV.

The chain links TRBV6-5 to TRBJ2-1; 12 positions agree with TRBD2. V shed 7 bases, J shed 9 bases, and the junction held 10 bases outside the gene matches. Germline assignment: CDR1 MNHEY and CDR2 SVGAGI. The CDR3 consists of 15 residues. DNA for the CDR3: TGTGCCAGCAATCCGGCCGGACTAGCGGGGCCTGAGCAGTTCTTC. Translated, it gives CASNPAGLAGPEQFF.

The V gene is TRBV20-1, the J gene TRBJ1-6; 9 bases match TRBD1. CDR1 is DFQATT and CDR2 is SNEGSKA in the germline V gene (reference sequence). The CDR3 is made up of 16 amino acids. Trimming at V came to 3 bases and at J to 9 bases, leaving 12 bases not matched to a gene. The CDR3 DNA reads TGCAGTGCTAGTACAGGGGGCGTTGGGTGGGCTTCACCCCTCCACTTT. Its translation: CSASTGGVGWASPLHF.

The gene calls are TRBV5-4 and TRBJ1-6; TRBD1 matches 7 bases. Trimming took 2 bases from V and 9 from J; bases not matched to a gene: 8. The CDR3 runs to 15 residues. CDR1 and CDR2 from the germline V gene are SGHNT and YYREEE (reference sequence). The CDR3, as DNA: TGTGCCAGCAGCTTTGCCGGGACAGTAACTTCACCCCTCCACTTT. It encodes CASSFAGTVTSPLHF.

This clone was seen only a few times. The V and J genes are TRBV28 and TRBJ1-2, with TRBD1 matching over 7 bases. Germline values: CDR1 MDHEN, CDR2 SYDVKM. This CDR3 spans 14 amino acids. V lost 2 bases, J lost 7 bases, and 7 bases stayed unmatched. The CDR3 loop is CASSLREGALGYTF. CDR3 DNA: TGTGCCAGCAGTTTACGCGAGGGGGCGCTTGGCTACACCTTC.

The chain carries TRBV7-3 and TRBJ2-1; 9 positions match TRBD2. J was trimmed by 4 bases and V by 5 bases; bases with no gene match: 6. This CDR3 has 15 residues. Germline V lookup: CDR1 SGHTA, CDR2 FQGTGA. CDR3 protein: CASSASGNVYNEQFF. As DNA, the CDR3 is TGTGCCAGCAGCGCTAGCGGGAATGTGTACAATGAGCAGTTCTTC.

The genes are TRBV5-6 and TRBJ1-2, with D perhaps TRBD1 (6 bases). The V gene's germline CDR1 is SGHDT and CDR2 YYEEEE. CDR3 size: 14 residues. V was clipped by 1 base and J by 4 bases, with 11 bases between them. The CDR3 protein is CASSLSQGTYGYTF. The CDR3 DNA reads TGTGCCAGCAGCTTGTCCCAGGGGACCTATGGCTACACCTTC.

The chain carries TRBV5-6 and TRBJ2-7; TRBD2 agrees at 14 bases. After removal of 2 bases from V and 7 bases from J, the junction contained 8 bases not matched to a gene. This CDR3 contains 16 residues. Looked up from germline, CDR1 is SGHDT and CDR2 is YYEEEE. CDR3 protein: CASSFGTSGGSREQYF. The CDR3 region has the DNA TGTGCCAGCAGCTTCGGGACTAGCGGGGGTTCTCGGGAGCAGTACTTC.

The chain recombines TRBV10-3 with TRBJ2-2; D possibly corresponds to TRBD2 (5 bases). The CDR3 consists of 14 residues. Trimming pared 0 bases from V and 4 bases from J, leaving 6 bases between. Germline assignment: CDR1 ENHRY and CDR2 SYGVKD. This CDR3 is CAISESGLTGELFF. The CDR3 nucleotides are TGTGCCATCAGTGAGTCTGGACTCACCGGGGAGCTGTTTTTT.

The chain carries TRBV4-2 and TRBJ1-1, with 7 bases fitting TRBD1. V lost 2 bases and J lost 0; bases outside the gene matches: 15. Germline V gives CDR1 LGHNA, CDR2 YNFKEQ. This CDR3 region has 19 residues. CDR3 protein: CASSQRDSSRRLLNTEAFF. Here the CDR3 DNA reads TGTGCCAGCAGCCAAAGGGACAGTTCCCGTAGACTACTGAACACTGAAGCTTTCTTT.

The rearrangement uses TRBV20-1 and TRBJ2-7; D perhaps matches TRBD1 (6 bases). The CDR3 extends over 13 amino acids. The V end lost 3 bases, the J end lost 3 bases, and 12 bases lay between the germline ends. Germline values: CDR1 DFQATT, CDR2 SNEGSKA (reference sequence). The CDR3 coding sequence is TGCAGTGCTAGTCGGACAGAGAGCTACGAGCAGTACTTC. Its translation is CSASRTESYEQYF.

The V gene is TRBV2, the J gene TRBJ2-3, with TRBD2 matching over 8 bases. The V gene's germline CDR1 is SNHLY and CDR2 FYNNEI. This CDR3 comprises 20 residues. V was pared by 7 bases and J by 0 bases, with 21 bases of the junction left unmatched. The CDR3, as DNA: TGTGCCAGCAAAAAAGGGATCGGGGCTAGCGGGCGTGGGAGCACAGATACGCAGTATTTT. Protein sequence: CASKKGIGASGRGSTDTQYF.

The chain combines TRBV3-1 (or the pseudogene TRBV3-2) with TRBJ1-6; D call uncertain. The V end was cut by 6 bases, the J end by 10 bases, with 10 bases between. The CDR3 is 12 residues long. Germline CDR1 LGHDT, CDR2 YNNKEL (reference sequence). The CDR3 nucleotides are TGTGCCAGCAGGGACTTAGGATCACCCCTCCACTTT. Translated, it gives CASRDLGSPLHF.

The chain recombines TRBV19 with TRBJ2-1; D is perhaps TRBD2 (6 bases). V lost 5 bases to trimming and J lost 7 bases, with 9 bases between them. The CDR3 runs to 12 residues. Germline-derived CDR1 and CDR2 are LNHDA and SQIVND (reference sequence). CDR3 nucleotide sequence: TGTGCCAGTAGTGACGGGGGAAATGAGCAGTTCTTC. Amino acids: CASSDGGNEQFF.

This clone turned up a few times. The chain employs TRBV28 and TRBJ1-1; 9 bases line up with TRBD1. Looked up from germline, CDR1 is MDHEN and CDR2 is SYDVKM. V was clipped by 1 base and J by 3 bases; unmatched bases: 3. This CDR3 has 15 residues. CDR3 residues: CASSLSGQGYTEAFF. The CDR3 nucleotides read TGTGCCAGCAGTTTATCAGGACAGGGGTACACTGAAGCTTTCTTT.

The V gene is TRBV5-6, the J gene TRBJ2-5; the match to TRBD2 covers 14 bases. This CDR3 comprises 17 residues. CDR1 and CDR2 from the germline V gene are SGHDT and YYEEEE. Trimming at V came to 0 bases and at J to 4 bases, leaving 5 bases not matched to a gene. The CDR3 DNA reads TGTGCCAGCAGCTTGGGACTAGCGGGGGGGCGACTAGAGACCCAGTACTTC. Its translation is CASSLGLAGGRLETQYF.

The chain combines TRBV28 with TRBJ1-1; no reliable D call. The length of the CDR3 is 11 residues. V lost 4 bases to trimming and J lost 8 bases, with 8 bases between them. The germline CDR1 and CDR2 sequences are MDHEN and SYDVKM. The CDR3 loop is CASSYPGEAFF. The CDR3 DNA reads TGTGCCAGCAGTTATCCGGGAGAAGCTTTCTTT.

This clone was seen a few times. The chain links TRBV6-5 to TRBJ2-1; 7 nucleotides agree with TRBD2. Germline trimming cut 5 bases from V and 4 bases from J; bases unmatched to any gene: 2. Germline V gene sequence: CDR1 MNHEY, CDR2 SVGAGI. This CDR3 spans 13 amino acids. The DNA of the CDR3 is TGTGCCAGCAGTCAGGGAGGGTACAATGAGCAGTTCTTC. Residues: CASSQGGYNEQFF.

The chain combines TRBV24-1 with TRBJ2-1; the match to TRBD2 covers 9 bases. V was clipped by 8 bases and J by 7 bases; unmatched bases: 20. CDR3 length: 18 amino acids. Germline CDR1 reads KGHDR; CDR2 reads SFDVKD. The CDR3 is CATTKTTLAGPRRNEQFF. CDR3 in DNA: TGTGCCACCACCAAAACAACCCTAGCGGGACCCCGCAGGAATGAGCAGTTCTTC.